The 27 T cell receptor beta chains presented below share a single source sample, sequenced in a study of tumor-infiltrating lymphocytes in primary liver carcinoma. A primer matching the constant region was used to make TCR beta cDNA from 500 ng of total RNA. The TCR beta library was amplified through three nested multiplex PCR rounds in a modified ARM-PCR procedure. Primers for the first two PCR rounds were TRBV1-TRBV30 forward primers and a C-beta reverse primer (about 10 cycles per round). One entry per CDR3 protein results from TCRdb running MiXCR on the multiplex PCR reads. The table records 50,000 to 65,000 distinct CDR3 sequences, over 60% of them present only once. Scientists recovered RNA and DNA together from approximately 20-30 mg of unsorted bulk tissue. The sequenced sample consisted of liver tumor tissue from sampling region 4. Subset of the sample: tumor region T4, right-lateral pole. These TCRs come from a man aged 35 to 55 with primary liver carcinoma and hepatitis B virus infection.

Concerning this clonotype itself: At one end, the junction sequence differs from germline, possibly due to a read error. The rearrangement links TRBV11-2 to TRBJ2-1, with TRBD2 as a possible D gene (5 bases). This CDR3 contains 13 residues. The germline V gene has CDR1 SGHAT and CDR2 FQNNGV. In DNA, the CDR3 is TGTGCAAGCAACTTTGACGCTAGCTATGAGCAGCTCTTC. It translates to CASNFDASYEQLF.

The chain combines TRBV6-2 or TRBV6-3 with TRBJ2-1, with D perhaps matching TRBD2 (5 bases). V gave up 6 bases and J gave up 12 bases, with 24 bases separating them. The CDR3 is 15 amino acids. CDR1 MNHEY and CDR2 SVGEGT come from the germline V gene. In DNA form, the CDR3 reads TGTGCCAGCAGCTACCGGGGAAATGGCTACAATATGCAGTTCTTC. Translating it yields CASSYRGNGYNMQFF.

As regards this clonotype: Germline and junction disagree at one end, which may indicate a read error. This chain joins TRBV29-1 and TRBJ1-5; unclear D gene. The CDR3 is 13 residues long. CDR1 is SQVTM, CDR2 ANQGSEA, per germline. The CDR3 loop is CSVVFCGSISPAF. CDR3 nucleotide sequence: TGCAGCGTTGTGTTTTGCGGGAGCATCAGCCCAGCATTT.

Regarding this clonotype: One base away lies a much larger clone, so this may be a sequencing read error. V gene TRBV11-1 combines with J gene TRBJ2-7; D remains ambiguous. This CDR3 comprises 13 residues. The V gene's germline CDR1 is SGHAT and CDR2 FQDESV (reference sequence). Trimming pared 6 bases from V and 1 base from J, leaving 10 bases between. This chain's CDR3 is CASRRKQSYEQYF. The CDR3 region has the DNA TGTGCCAGCAGGAGGAAGCAATCCTACGAGCAGTACTTC.

Details on this clonotype: At one of its ends the junction is not consistent with the germline gene, which may arise from a read error. The chain joins TRBV6-2 or TRBV6-3 to TRBJ2-3; D not resolved. Germline V gene sequence: CDR1 MNHEY, CDR2 SVGEGT. CDR3 length equals 13 residues. The CDR3 region has the DNA TGTGCCAGCAGCTACCTGACCCGAGATACGCATTATTTT. It is translated as CASSYLTRDTHYF.

A word on this clonotype: Mismatch with germline at one junction end may stem from a read error. The CDR3 loop reads CASSLLGNNSNEQLF. In DNA, the CDR3 is TGCGCCAGCAGCCTGCTCGGTAACAACAGCAATGAGCAGCTCTTC. This rearrangement joins TRBV4-1 to TRBJ2-1; D is unresolved. CDR3 length: 15 amino acids. Per the germline V gene, CDR1 is MGHRA and CDR2 is YSYEKL.

The table lists this clonotype with a count of one. One junction end does not reproduce the germline sequence, and a read error may be involved. The CDR3 bases are TGTGCCATCAGTGACCGCTACACGAACACAGAAGATTTCTTT. It translates to CAISDRYTNTEDFF. This chain connects TRBV10-3 to TRBJ1-1; D gene uncertain. The CDR3 loop spans 14 amino acids. Germline V gene lookup returns CDR1 ENHRY and CDR2 SYGVKD.

This clonotype was detected a few times. V gene TRBV4-1 combines with J gene TRBJ2-1; unclear D gene. Per the germline V gene, CDR1 is MGHRA and CDR2 is YSYEKL. V was pared by 1 base and J by 9 bases, with 13 bases between. CDR3 length: 14 amino acids. The CDR3: CASSQADLVSEQFF. In DNA form, the CDR3 reads TGCGCCAGCAGCCAAGCGGATTTAGTAAGTGAGCAGTTCTTC.

This clonotype was seen at least ten times. The chain links TRBV5-5 to TRBJ1-5; 8 bases are a match to TRBD1. This CDR3 contains 15 residues. Germline V gene lookup returns CDR1 SGHKS and CDR2 YYEKEE (reference sequence). V shed 2 bases and J 7 bases; nucleotides not matched to a gene: 8. The CDR3 region is CASSFSDTGGQPQHF. The CDR3 DNA is TGTGCCAGCAGCTTTTCTGATACAGGGGGGCAGCCCCAGCATTTT.

Comment on this clonotype: The CDR3 ends on some other residue instead of the conserved phenylalanine or tryptophan, so this is likely a read error. The V call is TRBV6-5, the J call TRBJ2-7; tentative D call: TRBD1 (6 bases). This CDR3 is 16 amino acids long. Germline V gives CDR1 MNHEY, CDR2 SVGAGI. Trimming left V 9 bases short and J 4 bases short, with 25 bases between. The CDR3 sequence is CARQRYRDTVLYEQYI. In DNA, the CDR3 is TGTGCCAGGCAAAGGTACCGGGACACCGTACTTTACGAGCAGTACATC.

Note on this clonotype: It is likely a read error, because the conserved phenylalanine at the end of the CDR3 is missing. The CDR3 DNA follows: TGTGCCAGCAGCTTTCCCAAGACTAGCGGGACCAAAAACATTCAGTACCTC. It translates to CASSFPKTSGTKNIQYL. The gene calls are TRBV11-1 and TRBJ2-4; TRBD2 agrees at 11 bases. Germline loops: CDR1 SGHAT, CDR2 FQDESV (reference sequence). V shed 3 bases, J shed 2 bases, and the junction held 6 bases outside the gene matches. CDR3 length equals 17 residues.

Remarks on this clonotype: A much larger clone sits a single nucleotide away, making a read error possible. The J gene is TRBJ2-3, the V gene TRBV11-1; D unclear. This CDR3 has 14 amino acids. In germline, CDR1 is SGHAT, CDR2 FQDESV (reference sequence). CDR3 nucleotides: TGTGCCAGCAGCCCCCACCATTACACATATACGCAGTATTTT. Its translation is CASSPHHYTYTQYF. The variable domain in full, completed from reference TRBV11-1 and TRBJ2-3, reads EAEVAQSPRYKITEKSQAVAFWCDPISGHATLYWYRQILGQGPELLVQFQDESVVDDSQLPKDRFSAERLKGVDSTLKIQPAELGDSAMYLCASSPHHYTYTQYFGPGTRLTVL.

The genes are TRBV6-5 and TRBJ2-1, with 8 bases lining up with TRBD1. J gave up 5 bases and V 5 bases, and 8 bases lay outside the gene matches. Germline CDR1 is MNHEY and CDR2 is SVGAGI. CDR3 length: 15 residues. CDR3 amino acids: CASSPSARGHNEQFF. In nucleotides, the CDR3 is TGTGCCAGCAGTCCCTCGGCCAGGGGGCACAATGAGCAGTTCTTC.

This clonotype appeared many times. The rearrangement uses TRBV5-5 and TRBJ2-1; D is unclear. The ends were cut back, 3 bases at V and 5 bases at J, with 9 bases in the middle. The CDR3 sequence is 13 residues long. CDR1 is SGHKS and CDR2 is YYEKEE in the germline V gene (reference sequence). The CDR3 loop reads CASSSRKDNEQFF. DNA for the CDR3: TGTGCCAGCAGCTCCCGTAAGGACAATGAGCAGTTCTTC.

This clonotype was seen many times. The chain has TRBV28 and TRBJ2-7; the match to TRBD2 covers 7 bases. The germline gives CDR1 MDHEN, CDR2 SYDVKM. The CDR3 extends over 18 amino acids. J was trimmed by 1 base and V by 5 bases; bases with no gene match: 17. CDR3 residues: CASSPLFAGERLSYEQYF. CDR3 DNA sequence: TGTGCCAGCAGTCCATTATTTGCGGGGGAACGACTATCCTACGAGCAGTACTTC.

The V and J genes are TRBV12-3 or TRBV12-4 and TRBJ2-4, with a possible D match to TRBD2 (6 bases). V was cut by 7 bases and J by 2 bases, with 18 bases left in between. CDR3 length: 16 residues. The CDR3 here is CASILLADLTKNIQYF. In DNA, the CDR3 is TGTGCCAGCATTTTGTTAGCGGACTTGACCAAAAACATTCAGTACTTC.

Comment on this clonotype: As the CDR3 is not closed by the conserved phenylalanine or tryptophan, this likely results from a read error. This chain uses TRBV9 with TRBJ2-2, with D uncertain. Trimming took off 0 bases at V and 5 bases at J, with 11 bases between the two ends. The CDR3 runs to 15 residues. Germline V gives CDR1 SGDLS, CDR2 YYNGEE. CDR3 sequence: CASSVARQRTGELFS. CDR3 coding DNA: TGTGCCAGCAGCGTAGCAAGGCAGAGAACCGGGGAGCTGTTTTCT.

Note on this clonotype: A much larger clone sits a single nucleotide away, making a read error possible. The J gene is TRBJ1-1, the V gene TRBV7-3; 7 nucleotides align to TRBD1. The CDR3 spans 13 residues. CDR1 and CDR2 from the germline V gene are SGHTA and FQGTGA. This chain's CDR3 is CASSSQGNAEAFF. CDR3 nucleotide sequence: TGTGCCAGCAGCTCACAGGGGAACGCTGAAGCTTTCTTT.

Concerning this clonotype itself: This may be a read error, as it is one base from a much larger clone. This likely comes from a read error, as the CDR3 has no conserved phenylalanine or tryptophan at its end. The chain joins TRBV11-1 to TRBJ1-2; no firm D call. Germline V gene lookup returns CDR1 SGHAT and CDR2 FQDESV (reference sequence). The CDR3 extends over 14 amino acids. CDR3 protein: CASGSKGFGYCYTL. The CDR3 coding sequence is TGTGCCAGCGGCTCCAAGGGATTTGGCTATTGCTACACCCTC.

This clonotype was observed at least ten times. The CDR3 coding sequence is TGTGCCAGCAGCTTCCTTCAGGGGAACACTGAAGCTTTCTTT. This sequence encodes CASSFLQGNTEAFF. The V call is TRBV7-9, the J call TRBJ1-1, with D possibly matching TRBD1 (5 bases). Per germline, CDR1 SEHNR and CDR2 FQNEAQ (reference sequence). Between the trimmed V and J ends, which lost 3 bases and 1 base, there was a span of 9 bases. The CDR3 covers 14 residues.

With respect to this clonotype: The conserved closing phenylalanine or tryptophan is absent in this CDR3, likely reflecting a read error. The CDR3 loop is CASRRRDSPAGTQYY. CDR3 DNA: TGTGCCAGCAGAAGAAGGGACAGCCCGGCGGGGACCCAGTACTAC. The chain carries TRBV6-5 and TRBJ2-5; TRBD1 matches 7 bases. From germline, CDR1 is MNHEY and CDR2 SVGAGI. Unmatched junction bases numbered 14, after V lost 6 bases and J lost 7 bases. This CDR3 has 15 residues.

The CDR3 DNA is TGTGCCAGCAACCCTAGTGGGTCTAGCACAGATACGCAGTATTTT. Its translation: CASNPSGSSTDTQYF. V and J are TRBV6-5 and TRBJ2-3; D is unclear. There are 15 residues in the CDR3. With 7 bases removed from V and 0 bases from J, the gap between germline ends came to 14 bases. Per germline, CDR1 MNHEY and CDR2 SVGAGI.

A remark on this clonotype: A read error may produce the germline difference seen at one junction end. The chain couples TRBV6-2 or TRBV6-3 to TRBJ2-1; D unresolved. The CDR3 contains 17 residues. Germline lookup yields CDR1 MNHEY and CDR2 SVGEGT. CDR3 in DNA: TGTGTCAGCAGTTACTCTATAAAGCGACTCATTCGGGATGAGCAGTTCTTC. As protein: CVSSYSIKRLIRDEQFF.

As concerns this clonotype: At one boundary the junction diverges from the germline segment, which might be a read error. The chain links TRBV29-1 to TRBJ1-3, with 9 bases lining up with TRBD1. In germline, CDR1 is SQVTM, CDR2 ANQGSEA. The CDR3 spans 15 residues. CDR3 sequence (DNA): TGCAGGGTTGTGGGGTACAGGGGGCGAGGAAACACCATATATTTT. The encoded protein is CRVVGYRGRGNTIYF.

Notes on this clonotype: The junction and the germline gene differ at one end; a read error may be behind it. The rearrangement joins TRBV14 to TRBJ2-2; 11 bases are a match to TRBD2. Germline CDR1 reads SGHDN; CDR2 reads FVKESK. The CDR3 has 16 residues. CDR3 loop: CASSQTSGINTGELVF. CDR3 DNA sequence: TGTGCTAGCAGCCAGACTAGCGGGATAAACACCGGGGAGCTGGTTTTT.

This clonotype was counted a few times. The rearrangement uses TRBV11-2 and TRBJ1-4; 7 bases are shared with TRBD1. The CDR3 extends over 16 amino acids. The germline CDR1 and CDR2 sequences are SGHAT and FQNNGV. V shed 5 bases and J 4 bases; nucleotides not matched to a gene: 10. The CDR3 nucleotides read TGTGCCAGCAGCGTCACGACAGGGTTTGGTAATGAAAAACTGTTTTTT. This gives the protein CASSVTTGFGNEKLFF.

Note on this clonotype: A junction boundary mismatches the germline segment, possibly from a read error. The chain couples TRBV11-2 to TRBJ1-2, with TRBD1 identical over 8 bases. This CDR3 is 15 amino acids long. CDR1 is SGHAT and CDR2 is FQNNGV in the germline V gene. Here the CDR3 reads CASSYPGGSSTGYTF. In DNA, the CDR3 is TGTGCCAGCAGCTATCCAGGGGGCTCCTCCACTGGCTACACATTC.